A selection of T cell receptor beta chains follows, all from one sample in a study of beta chain features in type 1 diabetes. This table comes from immunoSEQ multiplex PCR, and its TCRdb copy is limited to in-frame clones, with some not included. This table has about 230,000 clones, more than 9% appearing once. The sequencing sample was made of naive CD4+ T cells from blood. The origin of the receptors is a woman aged 18-30 years in good health. Each CDR3 is given with its conserved first and last residue. D genes are given only for firm matches. Some rows mark clone size as missing; the rest say once, few, many or name a class of expanded clone.

v_call	d_call	j_call	clone_size	cdr3_nt	cdr3_aa
TRBV19	TRBD1	TRBJ2-7	.	TGTGCCAGTAGTATACAGGGGGCATCCTACGAGCAGTACTTC	CASSIQGASYEQYF
TRBV29-1	TRBD1	TRBJ1-2	few	TGCAGCGTTGAAATCCAGGGGGCCTATGGCTACACCTTC	CSVEIQGAYGYTF
TRBV10-3	TRBD2	TRBJ2-3	few	TGTGCCATCAGTGAATCGACTAGCGGTTTGACAGATACGCAGTATTTT	CAISESTSGLTDTQYF
TRBV7-9	TRBD1	TRBJ2-7	.	TGTGCCAGCAGTTATACAGGGGCCTCCTACGAGCAGTACTTC	CASSYTGASYEQYF
TRBV6-4	TRBD2	TRBJ2-1	.	TGTGCCAGCAGCACCGGGACTAGCGGGAGCAATGAGCAGTTCTTC	CASSTGTSGSNEQFF
TRBV6-1	.	TRBJ2-5	.	TGTGCCAGCAGTGATTTGCCAACCGGTGGGACCCAGTACTTC	CASSDLPTGGTQYF
TRBV30	.	TRBJ1-3	few	TGTGCCTGGAACCCTGCAGGGAGAAACACCATATATTTT	CAWNPAGRNTIYF
TRBV11-2	TRBD2	TRBJ2-1	once	TGTGCCAGCAGCTACTGGACTAGCGGGATTACCTACAATGAGCAGTTCTTC	CASSYWTSGITYNEQFF
TRBV28	.	TRBJ1-2	few	TGTGCCAGCAGACGAAGGGGCCGCGACCTCTATGGCTACACCTTC	CASRRRGRDLYGYTF
TRBV6-5	.	TRBJ1-5	.	TGTGCCAGCAGTTACTCGAGAAATCAGCCCCAGCATTTT	CASSYSRNQPQHF
TRBV7-8	TRBD2	TRBJ2-1	.	TGTGCCAGCAGCGTTGGGCTAGCGGGAGTCTCCTACAATGAGCAGTTCTTC	CASSVGLAGVSYNEQFF
TRBV5-1	.	TRBJ2-5	few	TGCGCCAGCAGCTTGGCGGGGGTTGGAGAGACCCAGTACTTC	CASSLAGVGETQYF
TRBV7-2	TRBD2	TRBJ2-1	many	TGTGCCAGCAGCTTGACTAGCGGGATAAACAATGAGCAGTTCTTC	CASSLTSGINNEQFF
TRBV5-1	TRBD2	TRBJ2-7	once	TGCGCCAGCAGCCCAGCGGGGGGGTACTACGAGCAGTACTTC	CASSPAGGYYEQYF
TRBV5-1	.	TRBJ2-7	.	TGCGCCAGCAGCCCGGGACTGTCGAGCTCCTACGAGCAGTACTTC	CASSPGLSSSYEQYF
TRBV19	TRBD1	TRBJ1-2	.	TGTGCCACTGCGACAGGGAGTCACTATGGCTACACCTTC	CATATGSHYGYTF
TRBV9	.	TRBJ2-2	.	TGTGCCAGCAGCGTAGGGACAGACGGGTCGAACACCGGGGAGCTGTTTTTT	CASSVGTDGSNTGELFF
TRBV7-2	TRBD2	TRBJ2-7	many	TGTGCCAGCAGCTTAGCTAGCGGGAGGGCCTACGAGCAGTACTTC	CASSLASGRAYEQYF
TRBV6-1	TRBD1	TRBJ2-7	.	TGTGCCAGCAGCCGGGGACAGGGGGCTTACGAGCAGTACTTC	CASSRGQGAYEQYF
TRBV19	TRBD1	TRBJ1-3	few	TGTGCCAGTCGGAACTCGGGACAGGCGACCTCTGGAAACACCATATATTTT	CASRNSGQATSGNTIYF
TRBV23-1	TRBD2	TRBJ2-1	few	TGCGCCAGCAGTCAAACCGGGACAGCTATAGCGGGAGAAACCTACAATGAGCAGTTCTTC	CASSQTGTAIAGETYNEQFF
TRBV6-5	TRBD2	TRBJ2-5	few	TGTGCCACAACGAGCGGGAGGAAGAGCAAGACCCAGTACTTC	CATTSGRKSKTQYF
TRBV9	.	TRBJ2-1	.	TGTGCCAGCAGCGTGGGCGGGATCAGAACGGATGAGCAGTTCTTC	CASSVGGIRTDEQFF
TRBV6-5	.	TRBJ1-3	few	TGTGCCAGCAGTTACCGCAGGGACTCTGGAAACACCATATATTTT	CASSYRRDSGNTIYF
TRBV18	.	TRBJ1-1	.	TGTGCCAGCTCACCGACGGGACAGAACACTGAAGCTTTCTTT	CASSPTGQNTEAFF
TRBV6-6	.	TRBJ1-3	.	TGTGCCAGCATCTTCGGGGGCTCTGGAAACACCATATATTTT	CASIFGGSGNTIYF
TRBV5-4	.	TRBJ2-3	few	TGTGCCAGCAGCTTCCCGGGAGCACAAAAAGATACGCAGTATTTT	CASSFPGAQKDTQYF
TRBV29-1	TRBD2	TRBJ2-3	many	TGCAGCGTCTTAGCGGGTGCGGCAGATACGCAGTATTTT	CSVLAGAADTQYF
TRBV18	TRBD1	TRBJ1-2	once	TGTGCCAGCTCACCCCCCGGACAGGGACCAGACTATGGCTACACCTTC	CASSPPGQGPDYGYTF
TRBV7-3	.	TRBJ2-1	many	TGTGCCAGCAGCGCAAGCGGCCCACCGTCCGATGAGCAGTTCTTC	CASSASGPPSDEQFF
TRBV10-2	.	TRBJ1-2	.	TGCGCCAGCAGTGAGTCGAGTGCTAACTATGGCTACACCTTC	CASSESSANYGYTF
TRBV6-1	.	TRBJ1-2	.	TGTGCCAGCAGTGAAAGGGGTAACTATGGCTACACCTTC	CASSERGNYGYTF
TRBV2	TRBD1	TRBJ1-1	.	TGTGCCAGCAGTCAAGACAGGGGGCACGGGAGCACTGAAGCTTTCTTT	CASSQDRGHGSTEAFF
TRBV18	.	TRBJ2-5	few	TGTGCCAGCTCACCGGGGCCCCAAGAGACCCAGTACTTC	CASSPGPQETQYF
TRBV18	TRBD2	TRBJ2-1	.	TGTGCCAGCTCACCTGTTGCGGGAGAGGACTACAATGAGCAGTTCTTC	CASSPVAGEDYNEQFF
TRBV7-7	.	TRBJ2-5	few	TGTGCTAGCAGCTGGAGGGGGGGAGAGACCCAGTACTTC	CASSWRGGETQYF
TRBV14	.	TRBJ2-3	few	TGTGCCAGCAGCCAGAGGGGGGGCCCAGATACGCAGTATTTT	CASSQRGGPDTQYF